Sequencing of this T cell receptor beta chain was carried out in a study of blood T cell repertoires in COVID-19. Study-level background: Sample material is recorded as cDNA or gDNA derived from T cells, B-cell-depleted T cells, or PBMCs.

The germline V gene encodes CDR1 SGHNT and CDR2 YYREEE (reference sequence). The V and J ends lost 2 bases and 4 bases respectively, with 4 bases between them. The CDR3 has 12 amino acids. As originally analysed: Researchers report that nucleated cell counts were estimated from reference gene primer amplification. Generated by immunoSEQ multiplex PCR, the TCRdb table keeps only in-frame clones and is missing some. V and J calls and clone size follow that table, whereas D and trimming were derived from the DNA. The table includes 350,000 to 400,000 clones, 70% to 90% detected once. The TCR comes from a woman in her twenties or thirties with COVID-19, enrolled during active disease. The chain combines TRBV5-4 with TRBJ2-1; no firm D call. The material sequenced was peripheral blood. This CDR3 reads CASSFQYNEQFF. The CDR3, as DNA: TGTGCCAGCAGCTTCCAGTACAATGAGCAGTTCTTC.